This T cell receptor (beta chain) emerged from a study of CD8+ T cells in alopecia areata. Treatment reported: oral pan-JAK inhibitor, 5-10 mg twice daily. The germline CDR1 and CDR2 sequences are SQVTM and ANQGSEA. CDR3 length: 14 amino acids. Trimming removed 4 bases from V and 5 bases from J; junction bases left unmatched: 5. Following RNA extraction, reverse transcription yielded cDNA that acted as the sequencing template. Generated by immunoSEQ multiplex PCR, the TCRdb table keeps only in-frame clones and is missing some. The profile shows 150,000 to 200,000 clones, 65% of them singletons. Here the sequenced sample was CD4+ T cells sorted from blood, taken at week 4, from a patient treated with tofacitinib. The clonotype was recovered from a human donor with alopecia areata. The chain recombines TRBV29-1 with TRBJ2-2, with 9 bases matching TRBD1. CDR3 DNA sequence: TGCAGCGTTGCGGACAGGGGAGGTACCGGGGAGCTGTTTTTT. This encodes CSVADRGGTGELFF.